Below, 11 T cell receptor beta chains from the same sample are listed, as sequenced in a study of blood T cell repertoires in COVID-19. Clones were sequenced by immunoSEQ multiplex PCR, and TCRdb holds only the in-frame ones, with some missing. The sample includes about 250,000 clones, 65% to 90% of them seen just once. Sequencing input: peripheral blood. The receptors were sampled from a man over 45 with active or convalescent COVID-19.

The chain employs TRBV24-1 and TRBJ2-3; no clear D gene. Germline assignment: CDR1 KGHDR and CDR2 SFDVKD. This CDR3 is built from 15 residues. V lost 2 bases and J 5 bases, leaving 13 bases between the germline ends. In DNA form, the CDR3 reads TGTGCCACCAGTGATTCCGGGTCCGGTGGAGATACGCAGTATTTT. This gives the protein CATSDSGSGGDTQYF.

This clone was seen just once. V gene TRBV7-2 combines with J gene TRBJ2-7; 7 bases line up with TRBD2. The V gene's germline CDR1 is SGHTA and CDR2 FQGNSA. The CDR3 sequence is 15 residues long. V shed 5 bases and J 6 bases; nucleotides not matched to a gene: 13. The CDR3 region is CASSPRRLAQAEQYF. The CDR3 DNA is TGTGCCAGCAGCCCGCGTAGACTAGCCCAAGCCGAGCAGTACTTC. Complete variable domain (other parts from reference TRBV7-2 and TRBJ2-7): GAGVSQSPSNKVTEKGKDVELRCDPISGHTALYWYRQSLGQGLEFLIYFQGNSAPDKSGLPSDRFSAERTGGSVSTLTIQRTQQEDSAVYLCASSPRRLAQAEQYFGPGTRLTVT.

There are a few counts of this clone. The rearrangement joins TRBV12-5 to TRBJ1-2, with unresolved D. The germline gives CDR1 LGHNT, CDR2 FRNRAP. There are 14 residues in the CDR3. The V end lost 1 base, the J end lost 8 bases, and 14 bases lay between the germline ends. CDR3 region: CASGLDWTGGGYTF. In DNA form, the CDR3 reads TGTGCTAGTGGTTTGGACTGGACGGGAGGGGGCTACACCTTC.

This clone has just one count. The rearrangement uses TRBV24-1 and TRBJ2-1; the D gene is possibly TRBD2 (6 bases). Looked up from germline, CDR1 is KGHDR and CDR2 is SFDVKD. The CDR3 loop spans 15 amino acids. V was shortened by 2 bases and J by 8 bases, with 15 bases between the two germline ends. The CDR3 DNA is TGTGCCACCAGTGATTACGCGGGGTCCCTCGATGAGCAGTTCTTC. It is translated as CATSDYAGSLDEQFF.

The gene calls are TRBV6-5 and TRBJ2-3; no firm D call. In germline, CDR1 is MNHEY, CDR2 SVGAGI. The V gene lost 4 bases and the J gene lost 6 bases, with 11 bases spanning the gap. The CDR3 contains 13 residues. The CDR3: CASSLQQADTQYF. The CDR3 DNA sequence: TGTGCCAGCAGTTTACAGCAGGCGGATACGCAGTATTTT.

The CDR3 sequence: CASSIGGSTEKLFF. CDR3 DNA sequence: TGTGCCAGTAGTATTGGTGGGAGCACTGAAAAACTGTTTTTT. The rearrangement links TRBV19 to TRBJ1-4; D is unresolved. Germline V gene data show CDR1 as LNHDA and CDR2 as SQIVND (reference sequence). Trimming shortened V by 3 bases and J by 7 bases, and 12 bases separated the two germline ends. The CDR3 sequence is 14 residues long.

The chain's CDR3 is CASSYSGTVFLNEQYF. The CDR3 bases are TGTGCCAGCAGTTACTCAGGGACAGTCTTCCTTAACGAGCAGTACTTC. The chain links TRBV6-5 to TRBJ2-7, with TRBD1 identical over 7 bases. Trimming at V came to 0 bases and at J to 5 bases, leaving 10 bases not matched to a gene. Germline CDR1 reads MNHEY; CDR2 reads SVGAGI. The CDR3 is made up of 16 amino acids.

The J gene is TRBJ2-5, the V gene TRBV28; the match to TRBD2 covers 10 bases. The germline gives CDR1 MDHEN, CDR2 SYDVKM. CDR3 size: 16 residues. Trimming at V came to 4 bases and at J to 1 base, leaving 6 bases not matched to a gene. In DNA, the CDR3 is TGTGCCAGCAGTTCCTGGACTAGCGGAACCCAAGAGACCCAGTACTTC. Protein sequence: CASSSWTSGTQETQYF.

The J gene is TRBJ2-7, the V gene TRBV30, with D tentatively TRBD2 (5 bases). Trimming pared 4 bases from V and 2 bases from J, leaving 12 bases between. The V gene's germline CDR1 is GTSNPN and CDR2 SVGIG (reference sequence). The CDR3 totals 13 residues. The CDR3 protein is CAWNRGRPYEQYF. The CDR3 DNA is TGTGCCTGGAACCGGGGAAGACCCTACGAGCAGTACTTC.

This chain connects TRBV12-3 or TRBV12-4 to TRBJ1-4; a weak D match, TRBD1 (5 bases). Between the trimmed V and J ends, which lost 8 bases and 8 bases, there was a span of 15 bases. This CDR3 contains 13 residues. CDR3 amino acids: CASSLGRVEKLFF. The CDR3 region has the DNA TGTGCCAGCTCCCTGGGCAGGGTAGAAAAACTGTTTTTT.

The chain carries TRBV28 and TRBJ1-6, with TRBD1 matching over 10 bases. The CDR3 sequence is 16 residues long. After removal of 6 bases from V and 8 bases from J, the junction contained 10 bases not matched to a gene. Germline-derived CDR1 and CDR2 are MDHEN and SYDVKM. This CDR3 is CASSHRQGAPYSPLHF. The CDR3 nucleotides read TGTGCCAGCAGCCACCGACAGGGGGCGCCTTATTCACCCCTCCACTTT. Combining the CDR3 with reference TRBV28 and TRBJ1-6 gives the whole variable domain DVKVTQSSRYLVKRTGEKVFLECVQDMDHENMFWYRQDPGLGLRLIYFSYDVKMKEKGDIPEGYSVSREKKERFSLILESASTNQTSMYLCASSHRQGAPYSPLHFGNGTRLTVT.